The present entry profiles one T cell receptor beta chain with its context. Mismatch with germline at one junction end may stem from a read error. The data originate from a study of blood T cell repertoires in COVID-19. Background on the study: Specimens from acute and convalescent COVID-19 originated in the United States, Italy and Spain. Sources were T cells, B-cell-depleted T cells, or PBMCs; the material itself was cDNA or gDNA.

As processed by the authors: Estimates of nucleated cell counts were drawn from the amplification of reference gene primers. Produced via immunoSEQ multiplex PCR; TCRdb's table is partial and in-frame only. The V and J calls and clone size are taken from that table; D and trimming were inferred from the DNA. The top ten clones hold 10% to 15% of a sample with about 42,000 clones, about 85% of them seen once. CDR1 and CDR2 (germline): SGHDT, YYEEEE. The CDR3 is made up of 15 amino acids. The clonotype originates from a human donor in a cohort sampled during active COVID-19. The J gene is TRBJ2-3, the V gene TRBV5-6; 11 bases line up with TRBD1. The sample consisted of peripheral blood. CDR3 sequence: CASTLDRGLVDTQYF. For the CDR3, the DNA is TGTGCCAGCACCTTGGACAGGGGGCTCGTAGATACGCAGTATTTT.